This T cell receptor (beta chain) originates from a study of blood T cell repertoires in COVID-19. Profiling relied on immunoSEQ multiplex PCR, and the TCRdb table lists in-frame clones only, not all of them. The table has about 72,000 clones, around 86% seen once. J gave up 9 bases and V 5 bases, and 11 bases lay outside the gene matches. CDR1 and CDR2 (germline): SEHNR, FQNEAQ (reference sequence). The CDR3 loop spans 15 amino acids. The sequenced material came from peripheral blood. The receptor was derived from a man in his sixties or seventies with active or convalescent COVID-19. The chain joins TRBV7-9 to TRBJ2-1; 9 nucleotides line up with TRBD2. The CDR3 region is CASSATGTSFGEQFF. The CDR3 DNA reads as TGTGCCAGCAGCGCCACCGGGACTAGCTTCGGTGAGCAGTTCTTC.